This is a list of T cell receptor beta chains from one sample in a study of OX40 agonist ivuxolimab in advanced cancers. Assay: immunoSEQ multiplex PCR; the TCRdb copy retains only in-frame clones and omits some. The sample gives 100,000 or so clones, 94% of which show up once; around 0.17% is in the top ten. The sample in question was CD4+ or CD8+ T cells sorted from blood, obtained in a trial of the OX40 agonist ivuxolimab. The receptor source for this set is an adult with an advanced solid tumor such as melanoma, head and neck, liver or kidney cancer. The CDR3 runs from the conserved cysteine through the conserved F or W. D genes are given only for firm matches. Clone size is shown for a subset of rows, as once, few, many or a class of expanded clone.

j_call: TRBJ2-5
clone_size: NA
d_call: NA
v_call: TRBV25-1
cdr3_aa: CASSIPSQETQYF
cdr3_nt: TGTGCCAGCAGTATCCCGTCCCAAGAGACCCAGTACTTC

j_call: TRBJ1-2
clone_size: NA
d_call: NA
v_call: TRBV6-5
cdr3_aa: CASSDPRGVYGYTF
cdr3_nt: TGTGCCAGCAGTGACCCCCGCGGGGTCTATGGCTACACCTTC

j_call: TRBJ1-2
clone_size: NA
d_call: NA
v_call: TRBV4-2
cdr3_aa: CASSQALRARGSAGGYTF
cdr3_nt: TGTGCCAGCAGCCAAGCTCTCAGGGCCCGAGGGAGTGCAGGGGGCTACACCTTC

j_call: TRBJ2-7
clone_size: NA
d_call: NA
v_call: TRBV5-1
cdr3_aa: CASSVDSYEQYF
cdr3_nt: TGCGCCAGCAGCGTAGACAGCTACGAGCAGTACTTC

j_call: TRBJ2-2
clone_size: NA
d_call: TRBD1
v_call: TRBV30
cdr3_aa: CAYGGTGYTGELFF
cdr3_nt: TGTGCCTATGGTGGGACAGGGTACACCGGGGAGCTGTTTTTT

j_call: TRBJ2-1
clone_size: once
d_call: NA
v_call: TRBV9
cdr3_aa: CASSGGTHSYNEQFF
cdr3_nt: TGTGCCAGCAGCGGGGGGACTCACTCCTACAATGAGCAGTTCTTC

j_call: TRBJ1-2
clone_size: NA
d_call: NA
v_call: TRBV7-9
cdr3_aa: CASTRGGAYGYTF
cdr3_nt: TGTGCCAGCACCCGGGGGGGCGCTTATGGCTACACCTTC

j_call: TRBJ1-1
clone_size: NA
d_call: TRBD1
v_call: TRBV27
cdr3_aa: CASSLDRVNTEAFF
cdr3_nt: TGTGCCAGCAGCTTGGACAGGGTCAACACTGAAGCTTTCTTT

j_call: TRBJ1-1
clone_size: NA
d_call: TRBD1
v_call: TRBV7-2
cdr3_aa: CASSSPPSLTGFRAFF
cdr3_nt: TGTGCCAGCAGCTCGCCCCCAAGTCTGACAGGGTTTCGAGCTTTCTTT

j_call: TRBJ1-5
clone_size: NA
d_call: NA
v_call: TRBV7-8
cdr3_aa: CASSLRGRVLYSNQPQHF
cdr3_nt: TGTGCCAGCAGCTTACGGGGCAGAGTTCTGTATAGCAATCAGCCCCAGCATTTT

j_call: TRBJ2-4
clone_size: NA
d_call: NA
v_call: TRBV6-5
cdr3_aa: CASSYTGLRRDIQYF
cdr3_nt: TGTGCCAGCAGTTATACCGGACTGAGGAGGGACATTCAGTACTTC

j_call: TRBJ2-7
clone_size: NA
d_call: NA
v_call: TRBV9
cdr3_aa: CASSVAVGLYEQYF
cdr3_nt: TGTGCCAGCAGCGTAGCGGTCGGGTTGTACGAGCAGTACTTC

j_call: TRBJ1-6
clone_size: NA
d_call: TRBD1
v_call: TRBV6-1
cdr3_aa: CASTQRDRGFSPLHF
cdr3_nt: TGTGCCAGCACCCAACGGGACAGGGGTTTTTCACCCCTCCACTTT

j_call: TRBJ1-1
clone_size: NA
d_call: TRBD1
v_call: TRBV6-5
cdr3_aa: CASSYHRGRDTEAFF
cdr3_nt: TGTGCCAGCAGTTACCACAGGGGCAGGGACACTGAAGCTTTCTTT

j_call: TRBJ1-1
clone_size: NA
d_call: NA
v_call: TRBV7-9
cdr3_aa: CASSLERKTEAFF
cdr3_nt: TGTGCCAGCAGCTTAGAGAGGAAGACTGAAGCTTTCTTT

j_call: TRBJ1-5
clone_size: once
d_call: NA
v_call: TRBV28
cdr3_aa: CASRIGGSNQPQHF
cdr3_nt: TGTGCCAGCAGGATAGGGGGTAGCAATCAGCCCCAGCATTTT

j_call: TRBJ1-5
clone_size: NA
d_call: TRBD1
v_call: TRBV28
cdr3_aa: CASSLTGLRNQPQHF
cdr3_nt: TGTGCCAGCAGTTTGACAGGGTTGAGGAATCAGCCCCAGCATTTT

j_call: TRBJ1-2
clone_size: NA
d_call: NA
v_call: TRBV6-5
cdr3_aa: CASSVAGQYGYTF
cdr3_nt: TGTGCCAGCAGTGTCGCTGGACAGTATGGCTACACCTTC

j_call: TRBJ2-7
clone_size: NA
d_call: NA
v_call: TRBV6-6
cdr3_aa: CASSQKNYEQYF
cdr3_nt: TGTGCCAGCAGTCAAAAGAACTACGAGCAGTACTTC

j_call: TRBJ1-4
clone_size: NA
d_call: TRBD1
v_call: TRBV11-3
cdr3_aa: CASSVPTGTNEKLFF
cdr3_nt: TGTGCCAGCAGCGTACCGACAGGGACTAATGAAAAACTGTTTTTT

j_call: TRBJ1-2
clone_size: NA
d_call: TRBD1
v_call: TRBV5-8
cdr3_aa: CASSARDRGYGYTF
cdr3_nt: TGTGCCAGCAGCGCCCGGGACAGGGGCTATGGCTACACCTTC

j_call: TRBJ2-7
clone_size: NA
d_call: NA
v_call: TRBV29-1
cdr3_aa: CSVALGTSSYEQYF
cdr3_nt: TGCAGCGTGGCCCTAGGGACTTCCTCCTACGAGCAGTACTTC

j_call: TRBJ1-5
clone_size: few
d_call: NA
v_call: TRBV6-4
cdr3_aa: CASSDQGGQPQHF
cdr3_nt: TGTGCCAGCAGTGACCAGGGAGGACAGCCCCAGCATTTT

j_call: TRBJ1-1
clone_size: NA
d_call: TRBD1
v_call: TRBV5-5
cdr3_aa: CASSSPGQENTEAFF
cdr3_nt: TGTGCCAGCAGCTCGCCGGGACAGGAGAACACTGAAGCTTTCTTT

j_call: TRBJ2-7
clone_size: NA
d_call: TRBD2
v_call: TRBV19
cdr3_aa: CASSQWPSGDKYEQYF
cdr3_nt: TGTGCCAGTAGCCAATGGCCTAGCGGGGATAAGTACGAGCAGTACTTC

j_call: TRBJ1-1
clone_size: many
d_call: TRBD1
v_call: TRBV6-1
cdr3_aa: CASSFRQGVPEAFF
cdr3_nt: TGTGCCAGCAGCTTTCGTCAGGGGGTTCCTGAAGCTTTCTTT

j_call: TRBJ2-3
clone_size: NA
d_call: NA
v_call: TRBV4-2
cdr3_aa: CASSQRVSTDTQYF
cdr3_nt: TGTGCCAGCAGCCAGCGAGTTAGCACAGATACGCAGTATTTT

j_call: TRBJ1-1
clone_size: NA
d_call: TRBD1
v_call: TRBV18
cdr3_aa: CASSLRQGLLAFF
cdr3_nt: TGTGCCAGCTCACTGAGACAGGGTTTACTTGCTTTCTTT